The 3 T cell receptor beta chains listed next were all sequenced from one sample in a study of blood T cell repertoires in COVID-19. Repertoires were generated with immunoSEQ multiplex PCR, while TCRdb's copy carries only in-frame clones and drops some. The sample has about 220,000 clones, roughly 80% seen once. The sequenced material came from peripheral blood. The receptors were gathered from a woman aged 40 to 50 with active or convalescent COVID-19.

In its sample, this clone was seen a few times. This sequence joins TRBV7-2 and TRBJ1-5; D unclear. Germline loops: CDR1 SGHTA, CDR2 FQGNSA. V was clipped by 3 bases and J by 6 bases, with 9 bases between them. This CDR3 region has 13 residues. The CDR3 here is CASSFMGGQPQHF. The CDR3 DNA sequence: TGTGCCAGCAGCTTTATGGGAGGTCAGCCCCAGCATTTT. Full variable domain (remainder filled in from reference TRBV7-2 and TRBJ1-5): GAGVSQSPSNKVTEKGKDVELRCDPISGHTALYWYRQSLGQGLEFLIYFQGNSAPDKSGLPSDRFSAERTGGSVSTLTIQRTQQEDSAVYLCASSFMGGQPQHFGDGTRLSIL.

The chain recombines TRBV28 with TRBJ1-4; no clear D gene. Trimming stripped 6 bases from V and 1 base from J, with 15 bases between. Germline lookup yields CDR1 MDHEN and CDR2 SYDVKM. The length of the CDR3 is 16 residues. CDR3 in amino acids: CASRTAGSGTNEKLFF. The CDR3 nucleotides read TGTGCCAGCAGAACCGCTGGGAGTGGAACTAATGAAAAACTGTTTTTT.

V and J are TRBV7-6 and TRBJ1-5; 8 positions match TRBD1. CDR1 and CDR2 from the germline V gene are SGHVS and FNYEAQ. The CDR3 runs to 14 residues. V dropped 0 bases and J dropped 6; count of bases not matched to a gene: 1. In DNA form, the CDR3 reads TGTGCCAGCAGCTTAGCGGACAGGGCTCAGCCCCAGCATTTT. Translated: CASSLADRAQPQHF.